The rows below give T cell receptor beta chains drawn from one sample of a study of blood T cell repertoires in COVID-19. Assay: immunoSEQ multiplex PCR; the TCRdb copy retains only in-frame clones and omits some. The repertoire consists of under 25,000 clones, with around 83% occurring once and the leading ten covering over 45%. The source material was peripheral blood. The receptor source for this set is a man in his 70s with acute or convalescent COVID-19. CDR3s include the opening cysteine and the closing phenylalanine or tryptophan. The order of the fields is V gene, J gene, CDR3 protein.

V: TRBV4-2; J: TRBJ2-3; CDR3: CASSQDLGAVTDTQYF
V: TRBV7-6; J: TRBJ1-1; CDR3: CASSYTTGVNTEAFF
V: TRBV27; J: TRBJ2-3; CDR3: CASSTRLAPSTDTQYF
V: TRBV5-4; J: TRBJ1-1; CDR3: CASSLGQIMNTEAFF
V: TRBV18; J: TRBJ1-1; CDR3: CASSPRGVRAFF
V: TRBV5-1; J: TRBJ1-4; CDR3: CASSLQMTGDNEKLFF
V: TRBV30; J: TRBJ2-1; CDR3: CAWSLGREQFF
V: TRBV7-2; J: TRBJ1-4; CDR3: CASSQQGVGEKLFF
V: TRBV5-4; J: TRBJ2-5; CDR3: CASSSGTGLEETQYF
V: TRBV7-2; J: TRBJ1-4; CDR3: CASSLGMGRTGVEKLFF
V: TRBV4-1; J: TRBJ2-3; CDR3: CASSQVGTSGREDTQYF
V: TRBV7-8; J: TRBJ2-7; CDR3: CASSPTGTIYEQYF
V: TRBV7-6; J: TRBJ1-4; CDR3: CASSYGTAEKLFF
V: TRBV23-1; J: TRBJ1-2; CDR3: CASSPGGPGSYGYTF
V: TRBV7-3; J: TRBJ1-6; CDR3: CASSPGTPDNSALHF
V: TRBV24-1; J: TRBJ2-3; CDR3: CATSGGHADTQYF
V: TRBV30; J: TRBJ1-1; CDR3: CAWRPSRNTEAFF
V: TRBV18; J: TRBJ1-4; CDR3: CASSAETGFNEKLFF
V: TRBV6-5; J: TRBJ1-2; CDR3: CASSRGQAANYGYTF
V: TRBV5-8; J: TRBJ1-5; CDR3: CASSLLRGETGQPQHF
V: TRBV5-4; J: TRBJ2-5; CDR3: CASSPPTGEAETQYF
V: TRBV18; J: TRBJ1-5; CDR3: CASSPLSVRDIQPQHF
V: TRBV5-1; J: TRBJ2-7; CDR3: CASSHPDRGIYEQYF